These 32 T cell receptor beta chains originate from one sample sequenced in a study of T cell changes during pregnancy in multiple sclerosis. Here immunoSEQ multiplex PCR was the method, and the copy in TCRdb shows in-frame clones only, minus some. The data show about 44,000 clones, with just under 95% seen just once and approximately 0.73% held by the top ten. This specimen was CD4+ T cells from peripheral blood mononuclear cells, taken in the first trimester of pregnancy. The receptor set was obtained from a female donor with multiple sclerosis, enrolled in a pregnancy study.

This chain connects TRBV6-5 to TRBJ2-5; D might be TRBD1 (6 bases). V gave up 5 bases and J gave up 5 bases, with 18 bases separating them. CDR3 length: 15 residues. Germline CDR1 is MNHEY and CDR2 is SVGAGI. The CDR3 nucleotides read TGTGCCAGCAGTACCCGGTCGAGGGGGTGGGAGACCCAGTACTTC. Encoded protein: CASSTRSRGWETQYF.

This chain connects TRBV11-2 to TRBJ2-1; possible D gene TRBD1, 5 bases. Germline V gene data show CDR1 as SGHAT and CDR2 as FQNNGV. The CDR3 consists of 12 residues. The germline V and J ends were trimmed by 5 bases and 6 bases, with 8 bases remaining between them. The CDR3, as DNA: TGTGCCAGCAGCCCCACAGGCAATGAGCAGTTCTTC. It specifies CASSPTGNEQFF.

This chain uses TRBV10-3 with TRBJ1-3; 7 bases are shared with TRBD1. With 4 bases clipped from V and 7 bases from J, the junction kept 10 bases outside the gene matches. Germline CDR1 ENHRY, CDR2 SYGVKD. The CDR3 is made up of 15 amino acids. The CDR3 coding sequence is TGTGCCATCAGTGTCCGACAGGGAAGAGGGAACACCATATATTTT. It encodes CAISVRQGRGNTIYF.

The rearrangement uses TRBV18 and TRBJ2-1; TRBD1 might be the D (5 bases). V dropped 4 bases and J dropped 7 bases, with 5 bases sitting between them. Germline V CDR1 and CDR2: KGHSH, LQKENI. This CDR3 is built from 11 residues. The CDR3 is CASSQGNEQFF. The CDR3, as DNA: TGTGCCAGCTCACAGGGGAATGAGCAGTTCTTC.

Concerning this clone: This sample also contains other DNA sequences that code for the same CDR3. The V gene is TRBV4-3, the J gene TRBJ1-2, with a tentative D call TRBD1 (6 bases). This CDR3 has 15 amino acids. The germline gives CDR1 LGHNA, CDR2 YSLEER. V was pared by 0 bases and J by 2 bases, with 10 bases between. DNA for the CDR3: TGCGCCAGCAGCCAAGACCCGACAGGCAACTATGGCTACACCTTC. Encoded protein: CASSQDPTGNYGYTF.

The rearrangement joins TRBV18 to TRBJ1-3; no definite D call. The length of the CDR3 is 15 residues. Germline CDR1 is KGHSH and CDR2 is LQKENI. Trimming left V 4 bases short and J 0 bases short, with 10 bases between. The CDR3 nucleotides read TGTGCCAGCTCACAAGGCGGCGACTCTGGAAACACCATATATTTT. As protein: CASSQGGDSGNTIYF.

The J gene is TRBJ2-7, the V gene TRBV23-1; D is perhaps TRBD1 (5 bases). TRBV23-1 is annotated as an ORF whose role is uncertain. The CDR3 sequence is 14 residues long. V was pared by 6 bases and J by 2 bases, with 14 bases between. CDR3 region: CASRPRVWAYEQYF. Written as DNA, the CDR3 is TGCGCCAGCAGGCCCAGGGTGTGGGCCTACGAGCAGTACTTC.

The V gene is TRBV29-1, the J gene TRBJ2-1; D ambiguous. The germline V and J ends were trimmed by 4 bases and 8 bases, with 9 bases remaining between them. In germline, CDR1 is SQVTM, CDR2 ANQGSEA. This CDR3 spans 11 amino acids. CDR3 DNA sequence: TGCAGCGTTGTCCCCCCTTATGAGCAGTTCTTC. Translating gives CSVVPPYEQFF.

The chain uses TRBV5-1 and TRBJ2-3, with TRBD2 as a possible D gene (5 bases). Germline CDR1 SGHRS, CDR2 YFSETQ. This CDR3 contains 15 residues. V gave up 0 bases and J gave up 2 bases, with 10 bases separating them. The CDR3 coding sequence is TGCGCCAGCAGCTTGGGCGAGCGGACCACAGATACGCAGTATTTT. The encoded protein is CASSLGERTTDTQYF.

CDR3 coding DNA: TGTGCCAGCAGCTCCCGGGACAGGGTGGAAAATGAGCAGTTCTTC. This translates into CASSSRDRVENEQFF. V usage is TRBV5-4 and J usage is TRBJ2-1, with TRBD1 matching 9 bases. The V segment lost 3 bases and the J segment 7 bases; nucleotides outside the gene matches: 8. CDR1 is SGHNT, CDR2 YYREEE, per germline (reference sequence). CDR3 length: 15 residues.

V is TRBV28 and J is TRBJ1-4, with 9 bases fitting TRBD1. The V gene's germline CDR1 is MDHEN and CDR2 SYDVKM. The CDR3 consists of 16 residues. The ends lost 2 bases at V and 6 bases at J; junction bases unmatched: 7. Written as DNA, the CDR3 is TGTGCCAGCAGTTTAAGTTCCGGGACAGGGTATGAAAAACTGTTTTTT. Protein product: CASSLSSGTGYEKLFF.

The V call is TRBV6-5, the J call TRBJ2-7; the D is unclear. Germline CDR1 MNHEY, CDR2 SVGAGI. The germline V and J ends were trimmed by 6 bases and 0 bases, with 9 bases remaining between them. This CDR3 is built from 13 residues. The DNA of the CDR3 is TGTGCCAGCAGCCCCGCAGGCTCCTACGAGCAGTACTTC. This encodes CASSPAGSYEQYF.

CDR3 in amino acids: CASSVGAAGDTQYF. In nucleotides, the CDR3 is TGTGCCAGCAGCGTAGGGGCAGCAGGGGATACGCAGTATTTT. The chain employs TRBV9 and TRBJ2-3; tentative D call: TRBD1 (5 bases). The CDR3 consists of 14 residues. Trimming cost V 0 bases and J 6 bases, with 11 bases left between them. Germline CDR1 and CDR2: SGDLS and YYNGEE. Full variable domain (rest looked up from reference TRBV9 and TRBJ2-3): DSGVTQTPKHLITATGQRVTLRCSPRSGDLSVYWYQQSLDQGLQFLIQYYNGEERAKGNILERFSAQQFPDLHSELNLSSLELGDSALYFCASSVGAAGDTQYFGPGTRLTVL.

This sequence joins TRBV7-2 and TRBJ1-5; D call uncertain. This CDR3 spans 15 amino acids. V lost 1 base and J lost 1, with 8 bases in between. Per the germline V gene, CDR1 is SGHTA and CDR2 is FQGNSA. The DNA of the CDR3 is TGTGCCAGCAGCTTAGTGCACAAGAGCAATCAGCCCCAGCATTTT. It specifies CASSLVHKSNQPQHF.

Remarks on this clone: A junction end diverges from the germline sequence, so it may reflect a read error. The chain has TRBV6-1 and TRBJ1-5; 10 bases line up with TRBD1. Germline V lookup: CDR1 MNHNS, CDR2 SASEGT. CDR3 length: 17 residues. The DNA for the CDR3 is TGTGCCAGCAGTAAAGCGGGTGGACAGGGGGGTGATCAGCCCCAGCATTTT. Encoded protein: CASSKAGGQGGDQPQHF.

V is TRBV15 and J is TRBJ2-5; TRBD1 matches at 7 bases. V lost 0 bases to trimming and J lost 5 bases; unmatched junction nucleotides: 3. The CDR3 is 14 residues long. Germline V gives CDR1 LNHNV, CDR2 YYDKDF (reference sequence). Here the CDR3 reads CATSRDRGFETQYF. CDR3 bases: TGTGCCACCAGCAGAGACAGGGGGTTTGAGACCCAGTACTTC.

V gene TRBV27 combines with J gene TRBJ2-7, with 10 bases aligning to TRBD2. The ends lost 9 bases at V and 5 bases at J; junction bases unmatched: 7. CDR1 and CDR2 from the germline V gene are MNHEY and SMNVEV (reference sequence). CDR3 length equals 13 residues. Here the CDR3 DNA reads TGTGCCAGTAAAGGACTAGCGGTCAACGAGCAGTACTTC. This encodes CASKGLAVNEQYF.

The chain joins TRBV19 to TRBJ1-4; 7 nucleotides match TRBD1. The CDR3 extends over 13 amino acids. Per the germline V gene, CDR1 is LNHDA and CDR2 is SQIVND (reference sequence). J lost 8 bases, V lost 11 bases, and 11 bases had no gene match. CDR3 in amino acids: CAGRQGGVEKLFF. CDR3 nucleotide sequence: TGTGCCGGGAGACAGGGAGGTGTGGAAAAACTGTTTTTT.

V and J are TRBV6-5 and TRBJ2-1; D ambiguous. Trimming took off 0 bases at V and 7 bases at J, with 7 bases between the two ends. The CDR3 spans 13 residues. Germline V CDR1 and CDR2: MNHEY, SVGAGI. CDR3 DNA sequence: TGTGCCAGCAGTTACTCACTGAGGAATGAGCAGTTCTTC. Its translation: CASSYSLRNEQFF.

This clone appeared a few times. V and J are TRBV29-1 and TRBJ2-7; D is perhaps TRBD1 (6 bases). This CDR3 contains 14 residues. V was pared by 6 bases and J by 0 bases, with 15 bases between. CDR1 SQVTM and CDR2 ANQGSEA come from the germline V gene. This chain's CDR3 is CSVAPRGSSYEQYF. In DNA, the CDR3 is TGCAGCGTCGCCCCGAGGGGGAGCTCCTACGAGCAGTACTTC.

This clone appeared a few times. The V and J genes are TRBV6-4 and TRBJ1-1; D is perhaps TRBD1 (5 bases). Germline V gives CDR1 MRHNA, CDR2 SNTAGT. Trimming cost V 3 bases and J 1 base, with 12 bases left between them. The CDR3 totals 15 residues. The CDR3 here is CASSERGGRNTEAFF. The CDR3 nucleotides are TGTGCCAGCAGTGAGAGGGGCGGGAGGAACACTGAAGCTTTCTTT.

The genes are TRBV5-5 and TRBJ2-5; 9 positions match TRBD2. J was trimmed by 0 bases and V by 9 bases; bases with no gene match: 9. Germline values: CDR1 SGHKS, CDR2 YYEKEE (reference sequence). This CDR3 spans 15 amino acids. The CDR3, as DNA: TGTGCCACCCGCGGGAGGGGCCCGTACCAAGAGACCCAGTACTTC. It codes for CATRGRGPYQETQYF. The full variable domain, in which reference TRBV5-5 and TRBJ2-5 provide the parts outside the CDR3, is DAGVTQSPTHLIKTRGQQVTLRCSPISGHKSVSWYQQVLGQGPQFIFQYYEKEERGRGNFPDRFSARQFPNYSSELNVNALLLGDSALYLCATRGRGPYQETQYFGPGTRLLVL.

This chain connects TRBV15 to TRBJ2-3; D unresolved. CDR3 length: 15 amino acids. Trimming cost V 0 bases and J 3 bases, with 10 bases left between them. In germline, CDR1 is LNHNV, CDR2 YYDKDF (reference sequence). The CDR3 nucleotides read TGTGCCACCAGCAGAGATCGGAGAGCAACAGATACGCAGTATTTT. Translating gives CATSRDRRATDTQYF.

The genes are TRBV11-2 and TRBJ1-2, with 7 bases that match TRBD1. In germline, CDR1 is SGHAT, CDR2 FQNNGV. V dropped 2 bases and J dropped 2; count of bases not matched to a gene: 5. The CDR3 contains 15 residues. The CDR3 is CASSLRQGPNYGYTF. DNA for the CDR3: TGTGCCAGCAGCTTACGACAGGGTCCAAACTATGGCTACACCTTC.

J is TRBJ2-7 and V is TRBV2; 9 bases agree with TRBD2. V lost 1 base and J lost 1; bases outside the gene matches: 5. Germline V gene sequence: CDR1 SNHLY, CDR2 FYNNEI. The CDR3 contains 16 residues. The CDR3 is CASSEEMAGGSYEQYF. CDR3 DNA sequence: TGTGCCAGCAGTGAAGAGATGGCGGGAGGGTCCTACGAGCAGTACTTC.

The chain combines TRBV14 with TRBJ2-1, with TRBD2 matching 16 bases. Per germline, CDR1 SGHDN and CDR2 FVKESK. Trimming removed 3 bases from V and 0 bases from J; junction bases left unmatched: 5. The CDR3 sequence is 19 residues long. The CDR3 sequence is CASSHPGLAGGGSYNEQFF. The CDR3 DNA reads TGTGCCAGCAGCCATCCGGGACTAGCGGGAGGGGGCTCCTACAATGAGCAGTTCTTC.

The J gene is TRBJ1-1, the V gene TRBV6-1, with D perhaps TRBD1 (5 bases). Trimming took off 4 bases at V and 5 bases at J, with 17 bases between the two ends. Looked up from germline, CDR1 is MNHNS and CDR2 is SASEGT. The CDR3 has 15 residues. The CDR3 DNA follows: TGTGCCAGCAGTGCGGCAGGGAGGTTCGGAACTGAAGCTTTCTTT. Protein product: CASSAAGRFGTEAFF.

This sequence joins TRBV19 and TRBJ1-1; 7 nucleotides agree with TRBD1. J lost 5 bases, V lost 7 bases, and 13 bases had no gene match. The CDR3 totals 15 residues. The germline V gene encodes CDR1 LNHDA and CDR2 SQIVND (reference sequence). The DNA for the CDR3 is TGTGCCAGTACAGCCTTAGACAGGGCGGGGACTGAAGCTTTCTTT. Translating gives CASTALDRAGTEAFF. Combining the CDR3 with reference TRBV19 and TRBJ1-1 gives the whole variable domain DGGITQSPKYLFRKEGQNVTLSCEQNLNHDAMYWYRQDPGQGLRLIYYSQIVNDFQKGDIAEGYSVSREKKESFPLTVTSAQKNPTAFYLCASTALDRAGTEAFFGQGTRLTVV.

This clone was counted only a few times. This chain joins TRBV4-2 and TRBJ1-1; D is uncertain. The CDR3 is 15 residues long. Germline assignment: CDR1 LGHNA and CDR2 YNFKEQ. V lost 4 bases, J lost 1 base, and 13 bases lay in between. This CDR3 is CASSRETSQNTEAFF. The DNA of the CDR3 is TGTGCCAGCAGCCGAGAGACATCCCAGAACACTGAAGCTTTCTTT.

The rearrangement uses TRBV2 and TRBJ1-2; D call uncertain. V was shortened by 6 bases and J by 3 bases, with 11 bases between the two germline ends. The CDR3 runs 13 residues. Germline V gene data show CDR1 as SNHLY and CDR2 as FYNNEI. CDR3 loop: CASSLKRDYGYTF. In DNA, the CDR3 is TGTGCCAGCAGCTTAAAACGGGACTATGGCTACACCTTC.

The gene calls are TRBV4-1 and TRBJ2-5; the match to TRBD1 covers 8 bases. V shed 2 bases, J shed 1 base, and the junction held 3 bases outside the gene matches. The CDR3 is 15 amino acids. CDR1 is MGHRA, CDR2 YSYEKL, per germline. The CDR3 loop is CASSQTGTGQETQYF. The CDR3 DNA follows: TGCGCCAGCAGCCAAACCGGGACAGGCCAAGAGACCCAGTACTTC.

This clone showed up just once. For the CDR3, the DNA is TGCGCCAGCAGCTGGCCGACAGGGCGCCAAAATGAAAAACTGTTTTTT. Amino acid sequence: CASSWPTGRQNEKLFF. This chain uses TRBV5-1 with TRBJ1-4, with 7 bases aligning to TRBD1. The CDR3 loop spans 16 amino acids. Germline V gene data show CDR1 as SGHRS and CDR2 as YFSETQ. The trim removed 3 bases at V and 5 bases at J, leaving 10 bases unmatched.